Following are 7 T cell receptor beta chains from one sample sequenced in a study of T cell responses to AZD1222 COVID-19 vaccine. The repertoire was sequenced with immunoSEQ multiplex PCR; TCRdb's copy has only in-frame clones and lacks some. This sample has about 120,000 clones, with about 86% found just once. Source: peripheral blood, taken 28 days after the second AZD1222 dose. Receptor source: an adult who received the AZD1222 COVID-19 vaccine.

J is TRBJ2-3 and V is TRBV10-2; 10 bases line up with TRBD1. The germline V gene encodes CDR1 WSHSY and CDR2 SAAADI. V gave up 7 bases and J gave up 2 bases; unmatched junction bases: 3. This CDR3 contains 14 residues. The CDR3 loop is CASTGTGDTDTQYF. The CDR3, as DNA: TGCGCCAGCACCGGGACAGGGGACACAGATACGCAGTATTTT.

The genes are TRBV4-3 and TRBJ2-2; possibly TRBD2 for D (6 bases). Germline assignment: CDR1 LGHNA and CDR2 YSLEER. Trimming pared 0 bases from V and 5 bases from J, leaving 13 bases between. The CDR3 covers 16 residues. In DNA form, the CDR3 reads TGCGCCAGCAGCCAAGAGATCACTGCGGGAACCGGGGAGCTGTTTTTT. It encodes CASSQEITAGTGELFF.

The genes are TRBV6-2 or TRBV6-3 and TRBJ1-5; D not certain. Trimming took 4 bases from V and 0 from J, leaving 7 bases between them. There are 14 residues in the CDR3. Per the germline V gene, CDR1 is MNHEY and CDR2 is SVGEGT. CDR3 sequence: CASSSWDSNQPQHF. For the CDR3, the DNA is TGTGCCAGCAGTTCCTGGGATAGCAATCAGCCCCAGCATTTT.

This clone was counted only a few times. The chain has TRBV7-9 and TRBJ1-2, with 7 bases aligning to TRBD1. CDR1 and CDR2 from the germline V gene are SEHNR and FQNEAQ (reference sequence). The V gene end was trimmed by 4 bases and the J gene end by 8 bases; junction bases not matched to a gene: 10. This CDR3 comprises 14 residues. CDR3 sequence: CASSSDRASGGYTF. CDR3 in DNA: TGTGCCAGCAGCTCAGACAGGGCTTCAGGAGGCTACACCTTC.

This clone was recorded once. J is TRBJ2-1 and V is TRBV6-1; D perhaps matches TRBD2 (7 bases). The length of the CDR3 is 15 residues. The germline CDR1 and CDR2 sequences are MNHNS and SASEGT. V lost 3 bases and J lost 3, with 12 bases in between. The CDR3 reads CASSDGGLIYNEQFF. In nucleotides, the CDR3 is TGTGCCAGCAGTGACGGGGGGCTGATCTACAATGAGCAGTTCTTC.

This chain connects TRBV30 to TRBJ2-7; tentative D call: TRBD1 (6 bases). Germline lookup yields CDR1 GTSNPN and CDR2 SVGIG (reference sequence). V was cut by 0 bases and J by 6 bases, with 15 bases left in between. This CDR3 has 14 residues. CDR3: CAWSVLGARGEQYF. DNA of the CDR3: TGTGCCTGGAGTGTACTGGGGGCGAGAGGCGAGCAGTACTTC.

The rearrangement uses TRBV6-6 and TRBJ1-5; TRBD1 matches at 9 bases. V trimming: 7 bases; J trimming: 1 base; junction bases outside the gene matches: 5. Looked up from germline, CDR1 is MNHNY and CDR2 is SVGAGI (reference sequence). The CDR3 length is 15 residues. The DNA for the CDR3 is TGTGCCAGCACCCGGACAGGGGACAGCAATCAGCCCCAGCATTTT. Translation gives CASTRTGDSNQPQHF.